These 26 T cell receptor beta chains originate from one sample sequenced in a study of blood T cells in healthy people across ages. A second PCR of about 6 to 12 cycles used a sample-barcoded 5' primer and a J-beta primer mix. Using its own MiXCR run on the 5' RACE reads, TCRdb lists one record per CDR3 protein. Here the sample spans 380,000 or so distinct CDR3 sequences, roughly half being singletons. Sequenced input: blood. Receptor source: a man aged 55 to 70 in good health.

This clonotype has a handful of counts. This chain joins TRBV20-1 and TRBJ2-1; 7 nucleotides match TRBD2. CDR3 length equals 15 residues. The J segment lost 5 bases and the V segment lost 0 bases, leaving 7 bases of the junction unmatched. Germline V gene data show CDR1 as DFQATT and CDR2 as SNEGSKA (reference sequence). This CDR3 reads CSARDPRGVHNEQFF. The CDR3, as DNA: TGCAGTGCTAGAGATCCACGGGGGGTGCACAATGAGCAGTTCTTC.

This clonotype was seen a handful of times. The CDR3 nucleotides read TGTGCCAGCAGCGTAGGGGACTACCTCTACAATGAGCAGTTCTTC. Its translation: CASSVGDYLYNEQFF. This sequence joins TRBV9 and TRBJ2-1; 7 bases fit TRBD2. Germline CDR1 reads SGDLS; CDR2 reads YYNGEE. V was pared by 0 bases and J by 3 bases, with 3 bases of the junction left unmatched. There are 15 residues in the CDR3.

On this clonotype: A read error is possible here, since a much larger clone lies one base away. This chain joins TRBV6-5 and TRBJ2-5, with a tentative D call TRBD1 (5 bases). With the DNA end fitting TRBJ2-1 better, the J assignment may be wrong. The CDR3 extends over 15 amino acids. Per germline, CDR1 MNHEY and CDR2 SVGAGI. This CDR3 reads CASHPRRGGQETQFF. CDR3 nucleotides: TGTGCCAGCCATCCCCGAAGGGGTGGCCAAGAGACCCAGTTCTTC.

A note on this clonotype: This may be a read error: a much more frequent sequence differs by one nucleotide. The J gene is TRBJ2-5, the V gene TRBV27; 7 nucleotides match TRBD2. The J call could be wrong; TRBJ2-7 is a better fit for the DNA end. The germline CDR1 and CDR2 sequences are MNHEY and SMNVEV (reference sequence). The CDR3 is 15 residues long. CDR3 DNA: TGTGCCAGCAGTCCGCATGGGAGGGTAGGCTACGAGCAGTACTTC. It is translated as CASSPHGRVGYEQYF.

This chain joins TRBV7-2 and TRBJ2-3; D is possibly TRBD2 (5 bases). Per the germline V gene, CDR1 is SGHTA and CDR2 is FQGNSA. V was trimmed by 9 bases and J by 4 bases, leaving 20 bases between them. This CDR3 is 15 amino acids long. The CDR3 sequence is CASGLGPGWADTQYF. The CDR3 DNA follows: TGTGCCAGTGGCTTAGGCCCGGGATGGGCAGATACGCAGTATTTT.

A few counts support this clonotype. The V gene is TRBV29-1, the J gene TRBJ2-1; D may correspond to TRBD1 or TRBD2 (6 bases each). In germline, CDR1 is SQVTM, CDR2 ANQGSEA. V dropped 5 bases and J dropped 0 bases, with 14 bases sitting between them. The CDR3 sequence is 15 residues long. This chain's CDR3 is CSVTGDTSSYNEQFF. The CDR3 DNA sequence: TGCAGCGTTACGGGGGACACGAGCTCCTACAATGAGCAGTTCTTC.

The table lists this clonotype with a few counts. The chain couples TRBV29-1 to TRBJ1-2; D is possibly TRBD1 (6 bases). Germline V lookup: CDR1 SQVTM, CDR2 ANQGSEA. Trimming pared 3 bases from V and 4 bases from J, leaving 15 bases between. The CDR3 contains 14 residues. The CDR3 reads CSVEGAQVLYGYTF. The CDR3 DNA follows: TGCAGCGTTGAGGGGGCACAGGTTCTCTATGGCTACACCTTC. The full variable domain, with the rest looked up from reference TRBV29-1 and TRBJ1-2, is SAVISQKPSRDICQRGTSLTIQCQVDSQVTMMFWYRQQPGQSLTLIATANQGSEATYESGFVIDKFPISRPNLTFSTLTVSNMSPEDSSIYLCSVEGAQVLYGYTFGSGTRLTVV.

The chain joins TRBV29-1 to TRBJ2-4; 10 bases are shared with TRBD2. The closer fit of TRBJ2-7 to the DNA end suggests the J call may be wrong. This CDR3 has 12 residues. Per the germline V gene, CDR1 is SQVTM and CDR2 is ANQGSEA. The CDR3 bases are TGCAGCGTTGTACTAGCGGGACACGAGCAGTACTTC. This translates into CSVVLAGHEQYF.

The V gene is TRBV4-2, the J gene TRBJ2-2; 7 bases are shared with TRBD1. CDR3 length equals 15 residues. Germline V gives CDR1 LGHNA, CDR2 YNFKEQ. The V and J ends lost 0 bases and 4 bases, in that order; junction bases with no gene match: 2. The CDR3 protein is CASSQEDRFTGELFF. The CDR3 DNA follows: TGTGCCAGCAGCCAAGAGGACAGGTTCACCGGGGAGCTGTTTTTT.

The rearrangement uses TRBV5-1 and TRBJ1-5; 7 bases are shared with TRBD1. The germline V gene encodes CDR1 SGHRS and CDR2 YFSETQ. Trimming removed 0 bases from V and 5 bases from J; junction bases left unmatched: 2. This CDR3 region has 14 residues. The CDR3 is CASSLGQGHQPQHF. The CDR3 DNA follows: TGCGCCAGCAGCTTGGGACAGGGTCATCAGCCCCAGCATTTT.

Ten or more counts support this clonotype. The chain recombines TRBV30 with TRBJ1-2; D unresolved. V was shortened by 4 bases and J by 3 bases, with 9 bases between the two germline ends. CDR3 size: 12 residues. Germline assignment: CDR1 GTSNPN and CDR2 SVGIG (reference sequence). The CDR3 region is CAWTTDHYGYTF. In DNA, the CDR3 is TGTGCCTGGACGACGGACCACTATGGCTACACCTTC.

As concerns this clonotype: This may arise from a read error, as a much more abundant clone is one base away. The chain links TRBV12-3 or TRBV12-4 to TRBJ2-3, with TRBD1 matching 11 bases. The CDR3 consists of 17 residues. J was trimmed by 4 bases and V by 1 base; bases with no gene match: 7. CDR3 sequence reads: CASSLGGTGGQADTQYF. For the CDR3, the DNA is TGTGCCAGCAGTTTAGGGGGGACAGGGGGTCAGGCAGATACGCAGTATTTT.

Details on this clonotype: A much more abundant neighbour one base away suggests this may be a read error. This chain joins TRBV5-1 and TRBJ2-7, with D perhaps TRBD1 (6 bases). The V gene's germline CDR1 is SGHRS and CDR2 YFSETQ. This CDR3 has 13 residues. V was clipped by 1 base and J by 7 bases, with 12 bases between them. CDR3 sequence: CASSLQGYNEQYF. The CDR3 DNA sequence: TGCGCCAGCAGCTTGCAGGGGTACAATGAGCAGTACTTC.

This rearrangement joins TRBV7-2 to TRBJ2-7, with D unresolved. Trimming took 3 bases from V and 1 from J, leaving 13 bases between them. Germline CDR1 is SGHTA and CDR2 is FQGNSA. The CDR3 spans 15 residues. In DNA, the CDR3 is TGTGCCAGCAGCTTCGACACCTTCCCTTCCTACGAGCAGTACTTC. It yields the protein CASSFDTFPSYEQYF.

This clonotype was seen more than once but under ten times. V is TRBV5-1 and J is TRBJ2-5; 7 nucleotides match TRBD1. CDR1 and CDR2 from the germline V gene are SGHRS and YFSETQ. CDR3 length equals 15 residues. The J segment lost 0 bases and the V segment lost 4 bases, leaving 6 bases of the junction unmatched. CDR3: CASSAGDSYQETQYF. CDR3 coding DNA: TGCGCCAGCAGCGCTGGGGACAGTTACCAAGAGACCCAGTACTTC.

This clonotype was seen a handful of times. The chain couples TRBV7-9 to TRBJ1-1; 8 bases line up with TRBD1. V lost 4 bases and J lost 2; bases outside the gene matches: 6. From germline, CDR1 is SEHNR and CDR2 FQNEAQ (reference sequence). The CDR3 covers 15 residues. CDR3 amino acids: CASSSPTGVNTEAFF. The CDR3, as DNA: TGTGCCAGCAGCTCCCCGACAGGGGTAAACACTGAAGCTTTCTTT.

The V call is TRBV28, the J call TRBJ2-7, with D tentatively TRBD1 (6 bases). Germline lookup yields CDR1 MDHEN and CDR2 SYDVKM. V lost 5 bases to trimming and J lost 2 bases, with 13 bases between them. This CDR3 contains 14 residues. The CDR3 protein is CASSLSQGTYEQYF. The CDR3 bases are TGTGCCAGCAGTCTAAGTCAGGGGACCTACGAGCAGTACTTC.

The chain combines TRBV10-2 with TRBJ2-2, with 10 bases fitting TRBD1. Germline V lookup: CDR1 WSHSY, CDR2 SAAADI. The V gene end was trimmed by 8 bases and the J gene end by 5 bases; junction bases not matched to a gene: 5. The CDR3 totals 14 residues. The CDR3 loop is CASGGTGETGELFF. The CDR3 DNA sequence: TGCGCCAGCGGAGGGACAGGGGAGACCGGGGAGCTGTTTTTT.

This clonotype has a handful of counts. The chain joins TRBV7-2 to TRBJ2-5; TRBD2 agrees at 11 bases. The CDR3 spans 15 residues. J was trimmed by 5 bases and V by 3 bases; bases with no gene match: 5. CDR1 is SGHTA and CDR2 is FQGNSA in the germline V gene. The CDR3 sequence: CASSLGSGRGETQYF. CDR3 DNA sequence: TGTGCCAGCAGCTTGGGTAGCGGGAGGGGGGAGACCCAGTACTTC.

CDR3 sequence reads: CASSQEWQQSYEQYF. As DNA, the CDR3 is TGCGCCAGCAGCCAAGAATGGCAGCAGTCCTACGAGCAGTACTTC. The chain uses TRBV4-3 and TRBJ2-7; no clear D. Germline values: CDR1 LGHNA, CDR2 YSLEER. Deletions cut 0 bases from V and 1 base from J, with 10 bases between. This CDR3 region has 15 residues.

CDR3 amino acids: CAISNVAGVRDTQYF. Here the CDR3 DNA reads TGTGCCATCAGCAACGTAGCGGGAGTGAGAGATACGCAGTATTTT. This rearrangement joins TRBV10-3 to TRBJ2-3, with 9 positions matching TRBD2. This CDR3 contains 15 residues. The V and J ends lost 6 bases and 5 bases, in that order; junction bases with no gene match: 9. Germline V gene sequence: CDR1 ENHRY, CDR2 SYGVKD.

This clonotype appeared a single time. This chain joins TRBV5-1 and TRBJ2-3; D ambiguous. Germline CDR1 is SGHRS and CDR2 is YFSETQ. There are 12 residues in the CDR3. V was pared by 0 bases and J by 9 bases, with 8 bases between. CDR3: CASSLEDGTQYF. For the CDR3, the DNA is TGCGCCAGCAGCTTGGAGGACGGAACGCAGTATTTT. The full variable domain, rest sourced from reference TRBV5-1 and TRBJ2-3, is KAGVTQTPRYLIKTRGQQVTLSCSPISGHRSVSWYQQTPGQGLQFLFEYFSETQRNKGNFPGRFSGRQFSNSRSEMNVSTLELGDSALYLCASSLEDGTQYFGPGTRLTVL.

The J gene is TRBJ2-7, the V gene TRBV12-3 or TRBV12-4; TRBD2 is a possible D gene (7 bases). Trimming cost V 3 bases and J 7 bases, with 16 bases left between them. CDR3 length: 14 residues. CDR3 residues: CASSFGGAYNEQYF. For the CDR3, the DNA is TGTGCCAGCAGTTTTGGGGGGGCCTACAATGAGCAGTACTTC.

This clonotype was observed many times. The rearrangement joins TRBV4-1 to TRBJ2-1, with 11 bases lining up with TRBD2. V lost 0 bases to trimming and J lost 7 bases; unmatched junction nucleotides: 8. The CDR3 covers 17 residues. CDR1 is MGHRA and CDR2 is YSYEKL in the germline V gene. The CDR3 here is CASSQDGGTSGRNEQFF. The CDR3 coding sequence is TGCGCCAGCAGCCAAGATGGGGGGACTAGCGGACGAAATGAGCAGTTCTTC.

On this clonotype itself: This sequence may be a read error, since a much larger clone differs from it by one base. The chain uses TRBV12-3 or TRBV12-4 and TRBJ2-7; tentative D call: TRBD2 (5 bases). This CDR3 spans 14 amino acids. The chain's CDR3 is CACSLSGVPREQYF. CDR3 sequence (DNA): TGTGCCTGCAGTTTGTCCGGGGTCCCTCGCGAGCAGTACTTC.

With regard to this clonotype: One end of the junction fails to match germline, which may point to a read error. The chain is built from TRBV12-3 or TRBV12-4 and TRBJ2-3; D perhaps matches TRBD1 (6 bases). This CDR3 is 16 amino acids long. In DNA, the CDR3 is TGTGCCAGCAGTCCCACCAGTAGGGGGAGCACAGATGCGCAGTATTTT. Its translation is CASSPTSRGSTDAQYF.